Following are 28 T cell receptor beta chains from one sample sequenced in a study of T cell responses to AZD1222 COVID-19 vaccine. Clones were sequenced by immunoSEQ multiplex PCR, and TCRdb holds only the in-frame ones, with some missing. This table has 120,000 or so clones, 88% appearing once. The sample here was peripheral blood, taken on day 0 of MenACWY control vaccination. The receptors originated from an adult in good health.

In its sample, this clone is hyperexpanded. The chain joins TRBV12-3 or TRBV12-4 to TRBJ1-2; no firm D call. Trimming shortened V by 5 bases and J by 4 bases, and 11 bases separated the two germline ends. The CDR3 sequence is 13 residues long. Here the CDR3 reads CASSVDYFYGYTF. In DNA form, the CDR3 reads TGTGCCAGCAGTGTCGACTACTTCTATGGCTACACCTTC.

The chain couples TRBV24-1 to TRBJ1-5; D not certain. This CDR3 comprises 14 residues. Germline V CDR1 and CDR2: KGHDR, SFDVKD. The V end lost 1 base, the J end lost 4 bases, and 7 bases lay between the germline ends. CDR3 sequence: CATSDLGQNQPQHF. As DNA, the CDR3 is TGTGCCACCAGTGATTTAGGGCAGAATCAGCCCCAGCATTTT.

This chain joins TRBV5-1 and TRBJ2-7; perhaps D is TRBD1 or TRBD2 (5 bases each). This CDR3 has 14 amino acids. The V and J ends lost 5 bases and 0 bases respectively, with 12 bases between them. Germline V gene sequence: CDR1 SGHRS, CDR2 YFSETQ. The DNA for the CDR3 is TGCGCCAGCAGAAGGGACGTAACCTCCTACGAGCAGTACTTC. Its translation: CASRRDVTSYEQYF.

A few counts support this clone. This chain joins TRBV4-1 and TRBJ1-1, with TRBD1 matching over 9 bases. The CDR3 consists of 16 residues. Trimming removed 4 bases from V and 2 bases from J; junction bases left unmatched: 8. Germline CDR1 reads MGHRA; CDR2 reads YSYEKL. The CDR3 spells CASSRRGQGHNTEAFF. DNA for the CDR3: TGCGCCAGCAGCCGAAGGGGACAGGGACATAACACTGAAGCTTTCTTT.

The chain uses TRBV7-9 and TRBJ2-7; D is possibly TRBD1 or TRBD2 (5 bases each). Germline-derived CDR1 and CDR2 are SEHNR and FQNEAQ (reference sequence). Trimming stripped 6 bases from V and 4 bases from J, with 13 bases between. This CDR3 comprises 13 residues. CDR3 loop: CASRSGTRYEQYF. The CDR3 DNA is TGTGCCAGCAGGTCCGGGACCCGTTACGAGCAGTACTTC.

The CDR3 DNA reads TGTGCCAGCAGTGACAGGGACGGCTATAGCAATCAGCCCCAGCATTTT. This codes for CASSDRDGYSNQPQHF. The chain is built from TRBV6-4 and TRBJ1-5; D may be TRBD1 (5 bases). There are 16 residues in the CDR3. Germline V gives CDR1 MRHNA, CDR2 SNTAGT. V shed 2 bases and J shed 0 bases, with 11 bases lying between them.

The V gene is TRBV15, the J gene TRBJ1-5; tentative D call: TRBD1 (6 bases). Germline V lookup: CDR1 LNHNV, CDR2 YYDKDF (reference sequence). V was shortened by 11 bases and J by 6 bases, with 20 bases between the two germline ends. The CDR3 has 14 residues. DNA of the CDR3: TGTGCCGCGGGGGGGGGCGGATCCGGTCAGCCCCAGCATTTT. It encodes CAAGGGGSGQPQHF.

The V and J genes are TRBV4-1 and TRBJ2-2; tentative D call: TRBD2 (6 bases). Germline assignment: CDR1 MGHRA and CDR2 YSYEKL. CDR3 length: 17 amino acids. With 2 bases removed from V and 1 base from J, the gap between germline ends came to 14 bases. The CDR3 DNA follows: TGCGCCAGCAGCCAAACGGGTGCGGGGAAGAACACCGGGGAGCTGTTTTTT. Translated, it gives CASSQTGAGKNTGELFF.

This chain uses TRBV5-1 with TRBJ2-4; D may correspond to TRBD1 or TRBD2 (5 bases each). The CDR3 runs 16 residues. V gave up 0 bases and J gave up 0 bases, with 10 bases separating them. CDR1 and CDR2 from the germline V gene are SGHRS and YFSETQ. In nucleotides, the CDR3 is TGCGCCAGCAGCTTGGAGACGGGGCTAGCCAAAAACATTCAGTACTTC. This gives the protein CASSLETGLAKNIQYF.

The chain couples TRBV14 to TRBJ2-7; TRBD2 aligns across 8 bases. Germline CDR1 reads SGHDN; CDR2 reads FVKESK. V dropped 4 bases and J dropped 4; count of bases not matched to a gene: 9. CDR3 size: 15 residues. The CDR3 region is CASSPITGGAYEQYF. CDR3 sequence (DNA): TGTGCCAGCAGCCCCATAACGGGAGGGGCATACGAGCAGTACTTC. The complete variable domain, with remaining parts taken from reference TRBV14 and TRBJ2-7, reads EAGVTQFPSHSVIEKGQTVTLRCDPISGHDNLYWYRRVMGKEIKFLLHFVKESKQDESGMPNNRFLAERTGGTYSTLKVQPAELEDSGVYFCASSPITGGAYEQYFGPGTRLTVT.

This chain joins TRBV29-1 and TRBJ1-1; D is ambiguous. V shed 6 bases and J shed 0 bases, with 11 bases lying between them. CDR3 length equals 13 residues. The germline V gene has CDR1 SQVTM and CDR2 ANQGSEA. CDR3 in DNA: TGCAGCGTCAAAAGGTGGGTGAACACTGAAGCTTTCTTT. It yields the protein CSVKRWVNTEAFF.

This chain links TRBV18 with TRBJ2-2; D might be TRBD2 (6 bases). This CDR3 comprises 17 residues. Trimming removed 5 bases at V and 1 base at J, with 17 bases between. CDR1 and CDR2 from the germline V gene are KGHSH and LQKENI. The CDR3 is CASSGVPGGMNTGELFF. The CDR3 DNA follows: TGTGCCAGCTCAGGAGTTCCAGGAGGGATGAACACCGGGGAGCTGTTTTTT.

This clone has only one observation. The chain employs TRBV6-5 and TRBJ1-5; perhaps TRBD1 as D (5 bases). The length of the CDR3 is 12 residues. Germline V gene data show CDR1 as MNHEY and CDR2 as SVGAGI. V was cut by 10 bases and J by 7 bases, with 14 bases left in between. The CDR3 spells CATGGVNQPQHF. Written as DNA, the CDR3 is TGTGCCACCGGGGGAGTCAACCAGCCCCAGCATTTT.

The CDR3 sequence: CASRGTGVRNQPQHF. The CDR3 DNA sequence: TGTGCCAGCAGGGGGACAGGGGTCAGAAATCAGCCCCAGCATTTT. The chain combines TRBV2 with TRBJ1-5, with 10 bases lining up with TRBD1. The CDR3 has 15 residues. Per the germline V gene, CDR1 is SNHLY and CDR2 is FYNNEI. The ends lost 6 bases at V and 4 bases at J; junction bases unmatched: 6. The full variable domain, completed using reference TRBV2 and TRBJ1-5, is EPEVTQTPSHQVTQMGQEVILRCVPISNHLYFYWYRQILGQKVEFLVSFYNNEISEKSEIFDDQFSVERPDGSNFTLKIRSTKLEDSAMYFCASRGTGVRNQPQHFGDGTRLSIL.

Only a few counts were recorded for this clone. V and J are TRBV29-1 and TRBJ1-1; D uncertain. The CDR3 has 14 amino acids. CDR1 is SQVTM, CDR2 ANQGSEA, per germline. V was pared by 1 base and J by 1 base, with 10 bases between. This CDR3 reads CSVEGGNKNTEAFF. The CDR3 DNA sequence: TGCAGCGTTGAAGGGGGTAACAAGAACACTGAAGCTTTCTTT.

DNA for the CDR3: TGTGCCAGCAGTTTATCAGGGGTGGATCAGCCCCAGCATTTT. Translating it yields CASSLSGVDQPQHF. The chain uses TRBV27 and TRBJ1-5; tentatively, D is TRBD1 (5 bases). Germline-derived CDR1 and CDR2 are MNHEY and SMNVEV (reference sequence). Trimming shortened V by 0 bases and J by 5 bases, and 8 bases separated the two germline ends. The CDR3 runs to 14 residues.

This sequence joins TRBV19 and TRBJ1-1; 7 bases match TRBD1. Germline V gene sequence: CDR1 LNHDA, CDR2 SQIVND (reference sequence). V lost 4 bases to trimming and J lost 0 bases; unmatched junction nucleotides: 11. The CDR3 length is 17 residues. The CDR3 sequence is CASSNLRQGGLNTEAFF. The CDR3 DNA follows: TGTGCCAGTAGTAACCTACGACAGGGTGGACTGAACACTGAAGCTTTCTTT.

This chain links TRBV12-5 with TRBJ2-7; D unclear. The CDR3 extends over 11 amino acids. Germline loops: CDR1 LGHNT, CDR2 FRNRAP. With 6 bases removed from V and 7 bases from J, the gap between germline ends came to 10 bases. DNA for the CDR3: TGTGCTAGTGGGATTCATGGAGAGCAGTACTTC. Its translation: CASGIHGEQYF.

The sample holds many counts of this clone. This rearrangement joins TRBV19 to TRBJ1-6, with D uncertain. The CDR3 runs to 17 residues. The germline V gene encodes CDR1 LNHDA and CDR2 SQIVND (reference sequence). Trimming took off 3 bases at V and 6 bases at J, with 18 bases between the two ends. CDR3 coding DNA: TGTGCCAGTAGTATTCGGAATACAGCTAGGCCTAATTCACCCCTCCACTTT. Encoded protein: CASSIRNTARPNSPLHF.

The CDR3: CASISARGYTF. The CDR3 DNA follows: TGTGCCAGCATCTCTGCACGAGGCTACACCTTC. The genes are TRBV9 and TRBJ1-2; D gene ambiguous. Germline assignment: CDR1 SGDLS and CDR2 YYNGEE. Trimming cost V 6 bases and J 8 bases, with 11 bases left between them. The CDR3 extends over 11 amino acids.

This chain connects TRBV9 to TRBJ2-7; 7 bases match TRBD1. Germline CDR1 is SGDLS and CDR2 is YYNGEE. The CDR3 extends over 15 amino acids. The ends lost 4 bases at V and 1 base at J; junction bases unmatched: 8. The CDR3 protein is CASSPRRQGSYEQYF. The CDR3 region has the DNA TGTGCCAGCAGCCCCCGGAGACAGGGTTCCTACGAGCAGTACTTC.

The chain couples TRBV5-1 to TRBJ2-7, with D possibly TRBD2 on 6 matching bases. Germline V gene data show CDR1 as SGHRS and CDR2 as YFSETQ. This CDR3 has 15 residues. The V end was cut by 4 bases, the J end by 2 bases, with 16 bases between. The CDR3 DNA follows: TGCGCCAGCAGCCAGGTAGGGGAGGCCCCCTACGAGCAGTACTTC. It translates to CASSQVGEAPYEQYF.

The sample holds one count of this clone. The chain uses TRBV12-5 and TRBJ2-1, with 8 bases aligning to TRBD1. The CDR3 is 12 residues long. The ends lost 1 base at V and 13 bases at J; junction bases unmatched: 3. CDR1 and CDR2 from the germline V gene are LGHNT and FRNRAP. The CDR3 DNA sequence: TGTGCTAGTGGTTTGGGACAGGGGAAACAGTTCTTC. As protein: CASGLGQGKQFF.

V and J are TRBV2 and TRBJ1-1, with D maybe TRBD1 (6 bases). This CDR3 spans 16 amino acids. Trimming left V 3 bases short and J 3 bases short, with 17 bases between. Germline V gives CDR1 SNHLY, CDR2 FYNNEI. CDR3 residues: CASSDRGGRSDTEAFF. Here the CDR3 DNA reads TGTGCCAGCAGTGACCGGGGGGGGCGAAGCGACACTGAAGCTTTCTTT.

The chain recombines TRBV13 with TRBJ2-1; 13 nucleotides align to TRBD2. The germline V gene has CDR1 PRHDT and CDR2 FYEKMQ (reference sequence). The CDR3 covers 17 residues. The V segment lost 5 bases and the J segment 8 bases; nucleotides outside the gene matches: 12. CDR3: CASSPATSGRPGDEQFF. DNA of the CDR3: TGTGCCAGCAGCCCAGCGACTAGCGGGAGGCCTGGAGATGAGCAGTTCTTC.

The V and J genes are TRBV19 and TRBJ1-1; D may be TRBD1 (6 bases). The V end lost 4 bases, the J end lost 10 bases, and 22 bases lay between the germline ends. The germline gives CDR1 LNHDA, CDR2 SQIVND (reference sequence). The CDR3 spans 15 residues. The CDR3 is CASSKESDGGRGAFF. DNA for the CDR3: TGTGCCAGTAGTAAAGAGTCCGATGGGGGGCGCGGAGCTTTCTTT. Filled out from reference TRBV19 and TRBJ1-1, the complete variable domain reads DGGITQSPKYLFRKEGQNVTLSCEQNLNHDAMYWYRQDPGQGLRLIYYSQIVNDFQKGDIAEGYSVSREKKESFPLTVTSAQKNPTAFYLCASSKESDGGRGAFFGQGTRLTVV.

The chain joins TRBV6-5 to TRBJ1-2, with a weak D call TRBD1 (6 bases). CDR3 length equals 15 residues. Looked up from germline, CDR1 is MNHEY and CDR2 is SVGAGI. V was cut by 6 bases and J by 5 bases, with 19 bases left in between. The DNA of the CDR3 is TGTGCCAGCAGCGACCCAGGGGCCCCGGGGTATGGCTACACCTTC. Its translation: CASSDPGAPGYGYTF.

CDR3 residues: CASSLRLAGTYEQYF. The CDR3 coding sequence is TGTGCCAGCAGTTTAAGACTAGCGGGAACCTACGAGCAGTACTTC. This chain uses TRBV28 with TRBJ2-7; TRBD2 matches at 11 bases. The CDR3 runs 15 residues. With V trimmed by 2 bases and J by 2 bases, 2 bases remained unmatched. Germline V gene sequence: CDR1 MDHEN, CDR2 SYDVKM.